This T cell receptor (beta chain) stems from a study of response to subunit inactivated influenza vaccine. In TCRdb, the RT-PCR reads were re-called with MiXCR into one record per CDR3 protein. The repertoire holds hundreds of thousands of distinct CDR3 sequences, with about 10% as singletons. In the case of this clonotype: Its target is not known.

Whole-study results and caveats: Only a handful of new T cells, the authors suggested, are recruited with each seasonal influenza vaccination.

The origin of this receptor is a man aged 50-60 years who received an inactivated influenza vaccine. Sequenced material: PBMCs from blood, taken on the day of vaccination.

This CDR3 reads CASSTEMRDTQYF. The CDR3, as DNA: TGTGCCAGCAGTACAGAAATGCGGGATACGCAGTATTTT. The chain recombines TRBV6-2 or TRBV6-3 with TRBJ2-3; D gene uncertain. This CDR3 has 13 residues. CDR1 is MNHEY and CDR2 is SVGEGT in the germline V gene. Trimming pared 5 bases from V and 6 bases from J, leaving 12 bases between.